Below are 16 T cell receptor beta chains sequenced from a single sample in a study of blood T cell repertoires in COVID-19. Clones were read by immunoSEQ multiplex PCR, and TCRdb kept only the in-frame ones, dropping some. The data hold about 200,000 clones, with 75% to 90% observed a single time. Sequencing was carried out using peripheral blood. The source is a human donor in a cohort sampled during active COVID-19.

This clone was detected once. The CDR3 coding sequence is TGTGCCAGCAGCGTAGTTGGAGGGCAGGGGGCACAAGAGACCCAGTACTTC. Translating it yields CASSVVGGQGAQETQYF. V is TRBV9 and J is TRBJ2-5, with 8 bases identical to TRBD1. Germline CDR1 is SGDLS and CDR2 is YYNGEE. The V segment lost 0 bases and the J segment 2 bases; nucleotides outside the gene matches: 9. The CDR3 is made up of 17 amino acids.

This chain connects TRBV12-3 or TRBV12-4 to TRBJ2-5; no definite D call. This CDR3 region has 13 residues. V lost 7 bases to trimming and J lost 0 bases, with 9 bases between them. DNA for the CDR3: TGTGCCAGCACCCCCGTTAACCAAGAGACCCAGTACTTC. This translates into CASTPVNQETQYF.

The V and J genes are TRBV9 and TRBJ1-5; D possibly corresponds to TRBD1 (6 bases). V lost 0 bases and J lost 7, with 14 bases in between. CDR1 and CDR2 (germline): SGDLS, YYNGEE. The CDR3 contains 15 residues. The CDR3 is CASSVAGAVGQPQHF. CDR3 sequence (DNA): TGTGCCAGCAGCGTAGCAGGGGCAGTAGGGCAGCCCCAGCATTTT.

This clone was observed a few times. The chain joins TRBV4-3 to TRBJ1-2; 9 nucleotides agree with TRBD1. This CDR3 spans 17 amino acids. Germline V gene lookup returns CDR1 LGHNA and CDR2 YSLEER. Trimming removed 0 bases from V and 1 base from J; junction bases left unmatched: 6. The CDR3 DNA reads TGCGCCAGCAGCCAAGATCTCGGGACAGGGATTAACTATGGCTACACCTTC. This codes for CASSQDLGTGINYGYTF.

This chain connects TRBV5-4 to TRBJ2-7; no reliable D call. The V gene's germline CDR1 is SGHNT and CDR2 YYREEE (reference sequence). The CDR3 runs to 15 residues. The ends were cut back, 2 bases at V and 5 bases at J, with 17 bases in the middle. The CDR3 protein is CASSFIPERLDEQYF. CDR3 nucleotide sequence: TGTGCCAGCAGCTTCATACCAGAAAGGCTAGACGAGCAGTACTTC.

The V gene is TRBV30, the J gene TRBJ2-6; D ambiguous. This CDR3 has 13 amino acids. The V gene's germline CDR1 is GTSNPN and CDR2 SVGIG (reference sequence). Trimming took off 7 bases at V and 0 bases at J, with 7 bases between the two ends. CDR3 DNA sequence: TGTGCCTCACCTAGCTCTGGGGCCAACGTCCTGACTTTC. Residues: CASPSSGANVLTF.

This clone was seen a single time. This chain connects TRBV15 to TRBJ1-4; D may be TRBD1 (5 bases). From germline, CDR1 is LNHNV and CDR2 YYDKDF (reference sequence). The CDR3 runs to 14 residues. The V end was cut by 5 bases, the J end by 4 bases, with 11 bases between. CDR3 nucleotides: TGTGCCACCAGCGTGGGGCCGGTTAATGAAAAACTGTTTTTT. This sequence encodes CATSVGPVNEKLFF.

The DNA of the CDR3 is TGTGCCAGCAGTGAGGGGGACAACCAAGAGACCCAGTACTTC. The encoded protein is CASSEGDNQETQYF. V and J are TRBV6-4 and TRBJ2-5, with D maybe TRBD1 (6 bases). The CDR3 runs to 14 residues. V lost 3 bases and J 0 bases, leaving 8 bases between the germline ends. Germline V CDR1 and CDR2: MRHNA, SNTAGT.

This chain joins TRBV24-1 and TRBJ2-5; 10 bases are a match to TRBD1. CDR1 is KGHDR, CDR2 SFDVKD, per germline. There are 13 residues in the CDR3. J lost 3 bases, V lost 9 bases, and 3 bases had no gene match. The CDR3 protein is CATRQGAEETQYF. The DNA for the CDR3 is TGTGCCACCCGACAGGGGGCTGAAGAGACCCAGTACTTC.

The chain recombines TRBV12-3 or TRBV12-4 with TRBJ1-5; D remains unclear. There are 13 residues in the CDR3. V shed 6 bases and J shed 0 bases, with 6 bases lying between them. This chain's CDR3 is CASSPDSNQPQHF. CDR3 sequence (DNA): TGTGCCAGCAGCCCAGATAGCAATCAGCCCCAGCATTTT.

The chain uses TRBV28 and TRBJ2-2; 7 nucleotides match TRBD1. The CDR3 has 14 residues. The J segment lost 2 bases and the V segment lost 11 bases, leaving 8 bases of the junction unmatched. From germline, CDR1 is MDHEN and CDR2 SYDVKM. CDR3 in amino acids: CAAKQGSNTGELFF. The CDR3 nucleotides read TGTGCCGCCAAACAGGGGTCTAACACCGGGGAGCTGTTTTTT.

This clone was detected a few times. The chain uses TRBV7-9 and TRBJ2-7; TRBD1 matches 7 bases. CDR1 is SEHNR, CDR2 FQNEAQ, per germline (reference sequence). Trimming took 6 bases from V and 2 from J; bases not matched to a gene: 7. This CDR3 is built from 14 residues. The CDR3 is CASSRNRGPYEQYF. The CDR3 nucleotides are TGTGCCAGCAGTCGTAACAGGGGACCCTACGAGCAGTACTTC. Full variable domain (rest looked up from reference TRBV7-9 and TRBJ2-7): DTGVSQNPRHKITKRGQNVTFRCDPISEHNRLYWYRQTLGQGPEFLTYFQNEAQLEKSRLLSDRFSAERPKGSFSTLEIQRTEQGDSAMYLCASSRNRGPYEQYFGPGTRLTVT.

V is TRBV7-2 and J is TRBJ2-3; 13 nucleotides agree with TRBD2. The length of the CDR3 is 13 residues. The germline CDR1 and CDR2 sequences are SGHTA and FQGNSA. V trimming: 4 bases; J trimming: 14 bases; junction bases outside the gene matches: 6. This chain's CDR3 is CASSSTSGRASYF. The CDR3 DNA reads TGTGCCAGCAGCTCTACTAGCGGGAGGGCCTCGTATTTT.

The gene calls are TRBV5-6 and TRBJ2-2; 11 bases fit TRBD2. CDR3 length equals 17 residues. J lost 4 bases, V lost 3 bases, and 8 bases had no gene match. Germline V gives CDR1 SGHDT, CDR2 YYEEEE. CDR3 amino acids: CASSSLYSGRGTGELFF. The CDR3 region has the DNA TGTGCCAGCAGCTCATTGTATAGCGGGAGGGGCACCGGGGAGCTGTTTTTT.

The chain has TRBV7-9 and TRBJ1-5; D ambiguous. The germline V and J ends were trimmed by 5 bases and 3 bases, with 14 bases remaining between them. The CDR3 runs 15 residues. Germline V gives CDR1 SEHNR, CDR2 FQNEAQ (reference sequence). The CDR3 region is CASSPDSFANQPQHF. The CDR3 coding sequence is TGTGCCAGCAGCCCCGACTCGTTTGCCAATCAGCCCCAGCATTTT.

This clone has just one count. The chain joins TRBV20-1 to TRBJ2-7; 12 nucleotides agree with TRBD1. Germline V CDR1 and CDR2: DFQATT, SNEGSKA (reference sequence). The CDR3 is made up of 14 amino acids. Losses at the gene ends were 3 bases for V and 5 bases for J; bases not matched to a gene: 5. CDR3 nucleotide sequence: TGCAGTGCTAGTGGGACAGGGGGCAAGGACGAGCAGTACTTC. It encodes CSASGTGGKDEQYF.